These 23 T cell receptor beta chains share one sample of origin, sequenced in a study of cytomegalovirus exposure and HLA in healthy donors. TCRdb's copy holds only in-frame clones and misses some; the assay was immunoSEQ multiplex PCR. The sample yields fewer than 200,000 clones, about nine tenths seen once. The material sequenced was PBMCs. The receptors here all came from a man aged 25 to 45 in good health and CMV-seropositive.

This sequence joins TRBV6-5 and TRBJ2-1; the D is unclear. Germline CDR1 is MNHEY and CDR2 is SVGAGI. V lost 5 bases and J 0 bases, leaving 8 bases between the germline ends. CDR3 length equals 14 residues. The CDR3 spells CASSGGGSYNEQFF. Written as DNA, the CDR3 is TGTGCCAGCAGTGGCGGCGGCTCCTACAATGAGCAGTTCTTC.

In this sample, this clone turned up once. CDR3: CASAPGSTDTQYF. Written as DNA, the CDR3 is TGTGCCAGCGCCCCCGGGAGCACAGATACGCAGTATTTT. The chain carries TRBV5-6 and TRBJ2-3; D is unresolved. V lost 7 bases and J lost 0, with 9 bases in between. Germline CDR1 is SGHDT and CDR2 is YYEEEE. The CDR3 extends over 13 amino acids.

In this sample, this clone turned up a few times. This sequence joins TRBV11-3 and TRBJ1-5; D call uncertain. Germline V gene lookup returns CDR1 SGHNT and CDR2 YENEEA. Trimming pared 1 base from V and 2 bases from J, leaving 9 bases between. The CDR3 length is 15 residues. CDR3: CASSLGTYGNQPQHF. CDR3 DNA sequence: TGTGCCAGCAGCTTAGGTACTTATGGCAATCAGCCCCAGCATTTT.

This chain connects TRBV6-1 to TRBJ1-1; weak D call: TRBD1 (5 bases). CDR1 and CDR2 (germline): MNHNS, SASEGT. The CDR3 consists of 12 residues. Trimming stripped 6 bases from V and 1 base from J, with 6 bases between. The CDR3 sequence is CASRGPNTEAFF. The CDR3 nucleotides are TGTGCCAGCAGGGGACCGAACACTGAAGCTTTCTTT.

As DNA, the CDR3 is TGTGCCAGCAGTTACTCTCGCCAGGCCTACAATGAGCAGTTCTTC. Protein sequence: CASSYSRQAYNEQFF. The V gene is TRBV6-5, the J gene TRBJ2-1; the D is unclear. Germline-derived CDR1 and CDR2 are MNHEY and SVGAGI. Trimming left V 0 bases short and J 2 bases short, with 8 bases between. The CDR3 extends over 15 amino acids.

The chain couples TRBV14 to TRBJ2-2; D remains unclear. The V end was cut by 1 base, the J end by 5 bases, with 14 bases between. The CDR3 totals 16 residues. Germline CDR1 SGHDN, CDR2 FVKESK. The CDR3 is CASSQGTIGWTGELFF. The CDR3 DNA reads TGTGCCAGCAGCCAAGGGACCATAGGGTGGACCGGGGAGCTGTTTTTT.

The chain joins TRBV11-3 to TRBJ1-1, with D uncertain. Germline CDR1 reads SGHNT; CDR2 reads YENEEA. This CDR3 is built from 12 residues. Between the trimmed V and J ends, which lost 6 bases and 6 bases, there was a span of 11 bases. The CDR3 protein is CASRARPPEAFF. In nucleotides, the CDR3 is TGTGCCAGCAGGGCCCGGCCCCCTGAAGCTTTCTTT.

V usage is TRBV7-8 and J usage is TRBJ2-1; D might be TRBD2 (5 bases). This CDR3 comprises 14 residues. CDR1 is SGHVS, CDR2 FQNEAQ, per germline. The germline V and J ends were trimmed by 4 bases and 8 bases, with 15 bases remaining between them. CDR3 nucleotide sequence: TGTGCCAGCAGCTCGCAGCCGGGGTTGTATGAGCAGTTCTTC. This sequence encodes CASSSQPGLYEQFF.

V is TRBV29-1 and J is TRBJ2-2, with a tentative D call TRBD2 (6 bases). V was trimmed by 5 bases and J by 7 bases, leaving 14 bases between them. Germline loops: CDR1 SQVTM, CDR2 ANQGSEA. The CDR3 is 13 residues long. The CDR3 DNA sequence: TGCAGCGTTATCGGGGGACGGGGCGGGGAGCTGTTTTTT. The encoded protein is CSVIGGRGGELFF.

V and J are TRBV7-2 and TRBJ1-4; D is unclear. V gave up 1 base and J gave up 4 bases, with 7 bases separating them. CDR1 and CDR2 (germline): SGHTA, FQGNSA. The CDR3 spans 14 residues. The CDR3 sequence is CASSLGSLNEKLFF. In nucleotides, the CDR3 is TGTGCCAGCAGCTTAGGGAGCCTTAATGAAAAACTGTTTTTT.

The chain recombines TRBV27 with TRBJ2-3; D gene ambiguous. Trimming stripped 4 bases from V and 6 bases from J, with 14 bases between. The CDR3 spans 14 residues. The germline gives CDR1 MNHEY, CDR2 SMNVEV (reference sequence). CDR3 region: CASSSAGYVDTQYF. CDR3 coding DNA: TGTGCCAGCAGTTCGGCAGGTTATGTGGATACGCAGTATTTT.

The chain links TRBV7-9 to TRBJ2-7; 10 positions agree with TRBD1. The CDR3 consists of 14 residues. V dropped 8 bases and J dropped 7; count of bases not matched to a gene: 11. In germline, CDR1 is SEHNR, CDR2 FQNEAQ (reference sequence). This CDR3 is CASRPGTGVWEQYF. The CDR3 nucleotides are TGTGCCAGCCGTCCCGGGACAGGGGTTTGGGAGCAGTACTTC.

The V gene is TRBV6-5, the J gene TRBJ2-2; D is possibly TRBD2 (5 bases). Germline V lookup: CDR1 MNHEY, CDR2 SVGAGI. V lost 0 bases to trimming and J lost 3 bases, with 8 bases between them. CDR3 size: 15 residues. DNA of the CDR3: TGTGCCAGCAGTTACTCGAGCGGTTACACCGGGGAGCTGTTTTTT. Amino acid sequence: CASSYSSGYTGELFF.

The rearrangement uses TRBV13 and TRBJ1-4; the D is unclear. Germline V gene sequence: CDR1 PRHDT, CDR2 FYEKMQ (reference sequence). Trimming removed 4 bases at V and 8 bases at J, with 14 bases between. CDR3 length: 14 residues. The CDR3 reads CASSSAVVEEKLFF. The DNA for the CDR3 is TGTGCCAGCAGCTCCGCAGTGGTGGAGGAAAAACTGTTTTTT.

This clone was found once. Here the CDR3 reads CASSWDDRRGYTF. DNA for the CDR3: TGCGCCAGCAGCTGGGACGACAGGCGAGGCTACACCTTC. The chain links TRBV5-1 to TRBJ1-2; tentative D call: TRBD1 (6 bases). This CDR3 spans 13 amino acids. Trimming shortened V by 3 bases and J by 8 bases, and 14 bases separated the two germline ends. CDR1 is SGHRS, CDR2 YFSETQ, per germline.

The J gene is TRBJ2-2, the V gene TRBV7-6; D is perhaps TRBD1 (5 bases). The CDR3 consists of 12 residues. Trimming cost V 4 bases and J 5 bases, with 5 bases left between them. Germline V gene data show CDR1 as SGHVS and CDR2 as FNYEAQ. In DNA, the CDR3 is TGTGCCAGCAGCTCAGGGACCGGGGAGCTGTTTTTT. This codes for CASSSGTGELFF.

The chain combines TRBV5-6 with TRBJ2-4; 7 bases fit TRBD2. The CDR3 has 15 amino acids. The V gene end was trimmed by 3 bases and the J gene end by 7 bases; junction bases not matched to a gene: 10. The germline gives CDR1 SGHDT, CDR2 YYEEEE. The CDR3 nucleotides are TGTGCCAGCAGCTCGCGGCCCCTGGGGGGGAACATTCAGTACTTC. It translates to CASSSRPLGGNIQYF. Looking up the rest from reference TRBV5-6 and TRBJ2-4 gives the full variable domain: DAGVTQSPTHLIKTRGQQVTLRCSPKSGHDTVSWYQQALGQGPQFIFQYYEEEERQRGNFPDRFSGHQFPNYSSELNVNALLLGDSALYLCASSSRPLGGNIQYFGAGTRLSVL.

The chain has TRBV4-3 and TRBJ1-2; 9 bases are shared with TRBD1. Germline V CDR1 and CDR2: LGHNA, YSLEER. Trimming took 2 bases from V and 4 from J; bases not matched to a gene: 8. The CDR3 runs to 16 residues. In DNA form, the CDR3 reads TGCGCCAGCAGCCAAACTCGGACAGGGGTGAGCTATGGCTACACCTTC. Amino acids: CASSQTRTGVSYGYTF.

This clone has just a few counts. This sequence joins TRBV6-5 and TRBJ2-7; 10 bases are shared with TRBD1. The CDR3 extends over 14 amino acids. J gave up 2 bases and V 6 bases, and 4 bases lay outside the gene matches. CDR1 and CDR2 (germline): MNHEY, SVGAGI. CDR3 DNA: TGTGCCAGCAGCCCCGGACAGGGGGCCTACGAGCAGTACTTC. Protein product: CASSPGQGAYEQYF.

Note on this clone: Other DNA sequences of this sample code for an identical CDR3. CDR3 residues: CSVEGQANTEAFF. Written as DNA, the CDR3 is TGCAGCGTTGAAGGCCAGGCGAACACTGAAGCTTTCTTT. The genes are TRBV29-1 and TRBJ1-1; D gene ambiguous. This CDR3 region has 13 residues. V lost 1 base and J lost 1, with 7 bases in between. Germline V gene data show CDR1 as SQVTM and CDR2 as ANQGSEA.

The sample holds one count of this clone. This may stem from a read error, because a much larger clone lies one nucleotide away. Different DNA sequences within this sample yield the same CDR3. The chain has TRBV9 and TRBJ1-2, with D possibly being TRBD1 (5 bases). There are 14 residues in the CDR3. Germline CDR1 SGDLS, CDR2 YYNGEE. The CDR3 here is CASSLGTDLYGYTF. The CDR3 DNA reads as TGTGCCAGCAGCCTTGGGACGGACCTCTATGGCTACACCTTT. The full variable domain, its missing parts supplied by reference TRBV9 and TRBJ1-2, is DSGVTQTPKHLITATGQRVTLRCSPRSGDLSVYWYQQSLDQGLQFLIQYYNGEERAKGNILERFSAQQFPDLHSELNLSSLELGDSALYFCASSLGTDLYGYTFGSGTRLTVV.

The J gene is TRBJ2-7, the V gene TRBV5-4; no clear D gene. Per germline, CDR1 SGHNT and CDR2 YYREEE (reference sequence). Between the trimmed V and J ends, which lost 4 bases and 2 bases, there was a span of 10 bases. The CDR3 contains 13 residues. Here the CDR3 reads CASSPSSAYEQYF. CDR3 DNA: TGTGCCAGCAGCCCCTCGAGCGCCTACGAGCAGTACTTC.

At least ten counts were recorded for this clone. V is TRBV9 and J is TRBJ1-2; 7 bases align to TRBD1. CDR3 size: 15 residues. CDR1 is SGDLS, CDR2 YYNGEE, per germline. V was pared by 3 bases and J by 4 bases, with 9 bases of the junction left unmatched. CDR3 protein: CASSGYRGRSYGYTF. DNA for the CDR3: TGTGCCAGCAGCGGCTACAGGGGTCGTTCCTATGGCTACACCTTC.